This TCR beta chain was recovered during a study of PD-L1 blockade in urothelial cancer. Study at large: Blood samples had a median of around 150,000 T cells.

V was cut by 5 bases and J by 2 bases, with 9 bases left in between. CDR3 length: 13 amino acids. From germline, CDR1 is MNHNY and CDR2 SVGAGI (reference sequence). Repertoires were generated with immunoSEQ multiplex PCR, while TCRdb's copy carries only in-frame clones and drops some. Seen here are 65,000 to 85,000 clones, under 95% observed once, and the top ten hold roughly 0.8%. The time point is: peripheral blood 6 weeks after treatment start. The source was PBMCs, collected around atezolizumab (anti-PD-L1) treatment. This clonotype originated in a woman aged 80 or over with urothelial cancer. V and J are TRBV6-6 and TRBJ1-2, with D possibly matching TRBD1 (6 bases). The DNA for the CDR3 is TGTGCCAGCAGTATAACAGGGAACTATGGCTACACCTTC. Its translation is CASSITGNYGYTF.